The rows below give T cell receptor beta chains drawn from one sample of a study. From the 5' RACE reads, TCRdb called clonotypes with MiXCR, one entry per CDR3 protein. This sample has around 57,000 distinct CDR3 sequences; 28% occur once, and the top ten carry 3.2%. Sequenced sample: tumor-infiltrating memory CD4+ T cells sorted from the breast tumor. All receptors come from a female donor with breast cancer. Each CDR3 is given with its conserved first and last residue. A D gene is named only where the DNA matches it firmly. The size field is filled for only some rows; it gives once, few, many or a size class.

CDR3 length	D gene	V gene	J gene	clone size	CDR3 protein	CDR3 DNA
13	NA	TRBV14	TRBJ2-2	NA	CASSQSLSSELFF	TGTGCCAGCAGCCAAAGCCTGTCCTCGGAGCTGTTTTTT
15	NA	TRBV7-2	TRBJ2-1	few	CASSLVMADSSEQFF	TGTGCCAGCAGCTTAGTAATGGCTGACAGCAGTGAGCAGTTCTTC
14	NA	TRBV29-1	TRBJ2-7	NA	CSASPGRAGYEQYF	TGCAGCGCGTCGCCTGGGCGGGCAGGCTACGAGCAGTACTTC
13	TRBD1	TRBV24-1	TRBJ1-4	few	CATGDGTGGKLFF	TGTGCCACCGGCGACGGGACAGGAGGAAAACTGTTTTTT
13	NA	TRBV6-2/TRBV6-3	TRBJ2-2	many	CASQARGTGELFF	TGTGCCAGCCAGGCCCGAGGGACCGGGGAGCTGTTTTTT
16	NA	TRBV11-2	TRBJ2-1	NA	CASSARFSLYYNEQFF	TGTGCCAGCAGCGCTCGCTTCAGCCTATACTACAATGAGCAGTTCTTC
16	NA	TRBV20-1	TRBJ2-7	few	CSARDLAHHSSYEQYF	TGCAGTGCTAGAGATCTCGCGCACCATAGCTCCTACGAGCAGTACTTC
15	TRBD2	TRBV11-2	TRBJ2-1	NA	CASSLTSGASGEQFF	TGTGCCAGCAGCTTGACTAGCGGGGCCTCGGGTGAGCAGTTCTTC
14	NA	TRBV11-3	TRBJ2-1	few	CASSEGPTYNEQFF	TGTGCCAGCAGCGAAGGCCCTACCTACAATGAGCAGTTCTTC
16	NA	TRBV18	TRBJ2-6	few	CASSPWGGSGANVLTF	TGTGCCAGCTCACCTTGGGGCGGCTCTGGGGCCAACGTCCTGACTTTC
13	NA	TRBV7-3	TRBJ1-6	few	CASSPEGDSPLHF	TGTGCCAGCAGCCCCGAGGGGGACTCACCCCTCCACTTT
16	TRBD1	TRBV5-1	TRBJ2-7	few	CASSYTAGTASYEQYF	TGCGCCAGCAGCTACACGGCCGGGACAGCCTCCTACGAGCAGTACTTC
12	NA	TRBV7-9	TRBJ2-7	NA	CASSGRSYEQYF	TGTGCCAGCAGCGGGAGAAGCTACGAGCAGTACTTC
15	NA	TRBV5-1	TRBJ2-1	NA	CASSLTAGTYNEQSF	TGCGCCAGCAGCTTGACGGCGGGGACCTACAATGAGCAGTCCTTC
12	NA	TRBV6-5	TRBJ2-2	NA	CASRSGSGELFF	TGTGCCAGCCGATCCGGGTCCGGGGAGCTGTTTTTT
14	NA	TRBV5-1	TRBJ1-3	NA	CASRQETAGNTIYF	TGCGCCAGCAGACAGGAAACGGCTGGAAACACCATATATTTT
13	TRBD2	TRBV20-1	TRBJ2-5	NA	CSAPGGDQETQYF	TGCAGTGCCCCCGGGGGGGACCAAGAGACCCAGTACTTC
14	NA	TRBV9	TRBJ2-5	NA	CASSVGGQQETQYF	TGTGCCAGCAGCGTAGGAGGACAACAAGAGACCCAGTACTTC
15	TRBD1	TRBV6-1	TRBJ1-5	NA	CASRNRDRDNQPQHF	TGTGCCAGCAGAAACCGGGACAGGGACAATCAGCCCCAGCATTTT
14	NA	TRBV28	TRBJ2-4	NA	CASSTQGSKNIQYF	TGTGCCAGCAGTACCCAGGGCTCCAAAAACATTCAGTACTTC
12	NA	TRBV20-1	TRBJ1-1	many	CSAGAGFTEAFF	TGCAGTGCCGGGGCAGGGTTTACTGAAGCTTTCTTT